Listed below are T cell receptor beta chains from one sample, sequenced in a study of spatial heterogeneity in lung cancer. MiXCR, applied by TCRdb to the 5' RACE reads, yields one record per CDR3 protein. The sample contains tens of thousands of distinct CDR3 sequences, roughly 6.4% of which appear only once. The input for sequencing was PBMCs, taken at surgery. The receptors come from a female donor with early-stage non-small cell lung cancer. Each CDR3 is given without its conserved first and last residue. A D gene is named only where the DNA matches it firmly. Only part of the rows carry a size: once, few, many, or a class if the clone is expanded.

j_call v_call clone_size d_call cdr3_aa
TRBJ2-7 TRBV7-2 many . ASSLGGASSYEQY
TRBJ1-4 TRBV2 many TRBD1 ASSLQGVGEKLF
TRBJ2-7 TRBV9 . . ASSVRAVDRVYEQY
TRBJ1-4 TRBV11-2 . . ASSLGLNEKLF
TRBJ1-5 TRBV5-1 many . ASSPGDGHSNQPQH
TRBJ2-7 TRBV20-1 many . SARIGTQYEQY
TRBJ1-2 TRBV7-2 many TRBD1 ASSLGQGHYGYT
TRBJ2-5 TRBV3-1 many . ASSQQQETQY
TRBJ2-7 TRBV7-9 medium-sized . ASSLDRPSYEQY
TRBJ1-2 TRBV20-1 many TRBD1 SAPDREDYGYT
TRBJ2-5 TRBV29-1 . TRBD1 SLSTLRGQETQY
TRBJ1-6 TRBV28 . TRBD1 ASSPGQGVGALH
TRBJ1-2 TRBV10-2 . . ATQGNYGYT
TRBJ2-7 TRBV3-1 many . ASSQGRGILWQY
TRBJ2-2 TRBV24-1 . TRBD1 ATSSRQGVGELF
TRBJ2-4 TRBV28 many TRBD2 ASAGLAGEGKNIQY
TRBJ1-1 TRBV5-6 many TRBD1 ASRSGQAEAF
TRBJ1-3 TRBV4-2 many . ASSPSQGSGNTIY
TRBJ2-1 TRBV28 many TRBD2 ASSSPLAGDYNEQF
TRBJ2-4 TRBV10-3 many . AISEGLNKNIQY
TRBJ2-2 TRBV28 medium-sized TRBD1 ASSLVQGENTGELF
TRBJ2-2 TRBV20-1 few . SARVGDVDTGELF
TRBJ1-2 TRBV10-3 many . AISEDRNYGYT
TRBJ2-5 TRBV5-4 . . ASSLGYQETQY
TRBJ2-2 TRBV5-1 few . ASSLGIGELF
TRBJ2-1 TRBV7-3 many . ASSFRGGYPHGQF
TRBJ1-1 TRBV12-5 medium-sized . ASGLTGFTEAF
TRBJ1-1 TRBV7-2 many TRBD1 ASSLNDRGHRTEAF
TRBJ1-2 TRBV12-3/TRBV12-4 few TRBD1 ASSTGGYGYT
TRBJ2-2 TRBV20-1 . TRBD2 SAAAGVGTGELF
TRBJ2-1 TRBV5-1 . TRBD1 ASAAPDRPYNEQF